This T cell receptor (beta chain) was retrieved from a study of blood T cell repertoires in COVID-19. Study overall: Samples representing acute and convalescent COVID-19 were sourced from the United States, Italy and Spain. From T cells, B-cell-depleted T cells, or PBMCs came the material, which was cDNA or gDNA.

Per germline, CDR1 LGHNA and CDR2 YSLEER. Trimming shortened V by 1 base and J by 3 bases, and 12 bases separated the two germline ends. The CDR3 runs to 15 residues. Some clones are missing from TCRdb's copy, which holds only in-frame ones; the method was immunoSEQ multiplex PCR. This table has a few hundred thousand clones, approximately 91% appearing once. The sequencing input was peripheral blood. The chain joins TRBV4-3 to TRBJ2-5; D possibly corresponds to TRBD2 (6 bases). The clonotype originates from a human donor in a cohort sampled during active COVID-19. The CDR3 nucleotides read TGCGCCAGCAGCCAAGGGTCGGGGGTGAAAGAGACCCAGTACTTC. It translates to CASSQGSGVKETQYF.